These 17 T cell receptor beta chains originate from one sample sequenced in a study of siplizumab effects on memory and regulatory T cells. TCRdb's copy holds only in-frame clones and misses some; the assay was immunoSEQ multiplex PCR. The repertoire holds approximately 100,000 clones, with 90% to 95% as singletons. Sequencing was carried out using non-Treg CD4+ T cells sorted from blood. Receptors were obtained from a human donor in good health.

J is TRBJ2-3 and V is TRBV19, with D possibly TRBD2 on 7 matching bases. CDR1 is LNHDA, CDR2 SQIVND, per germline (reference sequence). The germline V and J ends were trimmed by 0 bases and 4 bases, with 20 bases remaining between them. The CDR3 length is 18 residues. The CDR3 sequence is CASSIDGPTGRGADTQYF. In nucleotides, the CDR3 is TGTGCCAGTAGTATAGATGGACCGACGGGGAGGGGGGCAGATACGCAGTATTTT.

The V and J genes are TRBV29-1 and TRBJ2-7; no reliable D call. CDR1 is SQVTM and CDR2 is ANQGSEA in the germline V gene. V was clipped by 5 bases and J by 2 bases, with 10 bases between them. The CDR3 sequence is 12 residues long. CDR3 amino acids: CSVQVRTYEQYF. CDR3 sequence (DNA): TGCAGCGTTCAAGTCCGCACCTACGAGCAGTACTTC.

The chain uses TRBV5-1 and TRBJ2-2, with D perhaps matching TRBD2 (6 bases). Per germline, CDR1 SGHRS and CDR2 YFSETQ. This CDR3 has 15 residues. Trimming shortened V by 2 bases and J by 7 bases, and 15 bases separated the two germline ends. CDR3 nucleotide sequence: TGCGCCAGCAGCTTAGGGGACTCGGAGGGCGGGGAGCTGTTTTTT. Protein sequence: CASSLGDSEGGELFF.

This chain connects TRBV18 to TRBJ2-7; TRBD2 agrees at 12 bases. The CDR3 has 15 amino acids. Germline-derived CDR1 and CDR2 are KGHSH and LQKENI. V lost 4 bases, J lost 1 base, and 2 bases stayed unmatched. In nucleotides, the CDR3 is TGTGCCAGCTCACACGGACTAGCGGGGTCCTACGAGCAGTACTTC. Encoded protein: CASSHGLAGSYEQYF.

This chain joins TRBV7-3 and TRBJ1-1; no reliable D call. Germline CDR1 reads SGHTA; CDR2 reads FQGTGA. The CDR3 is made up of 16 amino acids. With 2 bases removed from V and 1 base from J, the gap between germline ends came to 14 bases. CDR3 in DNA: TGTGCCAGCAGCTTAGACCCAAGGACGAGGAACACTGAAGCTTTCTTT. As protein: CASSLDPRTRNTEAFF.

This sequence joins TRBV9 and TRBJ1-1; D possibly corresponds to TRBD1 (5 bases). CDR3 length: 13 amino acids. CDR1 SGDLS and CDR2 YYNGEE come from the germline V gene. V lost 4 bases and J 1 base, leaving 8 bases between the germline ends. CDR3 region: CASSKTENTEAFF. DNA for the CDR3: TGTGCCAGCAGCAAGACAGAGAACACTGAAGCTTTCTTT.

This clone came up once. The chain is built from TRBV12-5 and TRBJ1-2; 8 bases match TRBD1. Germline CDR1 LGHNT, CDR2 FRNRAP. The ends lost 1 base at V and 7 bases at J; junction bases unmatched: 11. The CDR3 totals 16 residues. CDR3 loop: CASGLAHAGGASGYTF. Written as DNA, the CDR3 is TGTGCTAGTGGTTTGGCCCATGCAGGGGGCGCATCTGGCTACACCTTC.

The V and J genes are TRBV6-5 and TRBJ2-3; weak D call: TRBD2 (6 bases). V was clipped by 4 bases and J by 12 bases, with 11 bases between them. CDR1 is MNHEY and CDR2 is SVGAGI in the germline V gene. The CDR3 consists of 11 residues. CDR3 nucleotide sequence: TGTGCCAGCAGTTTTTCCGGGAGCCAGTATTTT. Translated, it gives CASSFSGSQYF.

The chain uses TRBV6-5 and TRBJ1-4; D uncertain. The germline V and J ends were trimmed by 7 bases and 0 bases, with 9 bases remaining between them. The CDR3 consists of 14 residues. The germline CDR1 and CDR2 sequences are MNHEY and SVGAGI. The CDR3 reads CASMPSATNEKLFF. DNA for the CDR3: TGTGCCAGCATGCCCTCTGCAACTAATGAAAAACTGTTTTTT.

This clone appeared once. This chain connects TRBV28 to TRBJ2-7; 10 bases are a match to TRBD2. CDR3 length: 15 residues. J was trimmed by 3 bases and V by 6 bases; bases with no gene match: 8. Germline lookup yields CDR1 MDHEN and CDR2 SYDVKM. For the CDR3, the DNA is TGTGCCAGCAGCCCGCCTAGCGGGAGAGGCTACGAGCAGTACTTC. Protein: CASSPPSGRGYEQYF.

The rearrangement uses TRBV5-6 and TRBJ2-7; TRBD1 matches 7 bases. The CDR3 has 14 residues. With V trimmed by 4 bases and J by 2 bases, 6 bases remained unmatched. Germline values: CDR1 SGHDT, CDR2 YYEEEE. The CDR3 protein is CASSLPGTAYEQYF. The CDR3 coding sequence is TGTGCCAGCAGCCTACCCGGGACAGCCTACGAGCAGTACTTC.

The rearrangement uses TRBV5-1 and TRBJ2-3, with 7 bases identical to TRBD2. The CDR3 totals 15 residues. V trimming: 3 bases; J trimming: 2 bases; junction bases outside the gene matches: 6. The germline V gene has CDR1 SGHRS and CDR2 YFSETQ. The CDR3 loop is CASSYGRPNTDTQYF. The CDR3 coding sequence is TGCGCCAGCAGCTACGGGAGGCCGAACACAGATACGCAGTATTTT.

The CDR3 DNA reads as TGTGCCAGCAGCTTAGCGCGGGGGATGGGGGGAATCAATGAGCAGTTCTTC. Translation: CASSLARGMGGINEQFF. This chain uses TRBV7-2 with TRBJ2-1, with 7 nucleotides matching TRBD2. The germline CDR1 and CDR2 sequences are SGHTA and FQGNSA. The CDR3 covers 17 residues. Trimming cost V 0 bases and J 6 bases; bases outside gene matches: 11. The complete variable domain, with remaining parts taken from reference TRBV7-2 and TRBJ2-1, reads GAGVSQSPSNKVTEKGKDVELRCDPISGHTALYWYRQSLGQGLEFLIYFQGNSAPDKSGLPSDRFSAERTGGSVSTLTIQRTQQEDSAVYLCASSLARGMGGINEQFFGPGTRLTVL.

This sequence joins TRBV2 and TRBJ2-4, with D perhaps matching TRBD1 or TRBD2 (5 bases each). The CDR3 has 16 amino acids. V was clipped by 6 bases and J by 3 bases, with 18 bases between them. The V gene's germline CDR1 is SNHLY and CDR2 FYNNEI. The CDR3 sequence is CASRYTGLGLKNIQYF. The DNA for the CDR3 is TGTGCCAGCAGATACACCGGACTGGGGCTCAAAAACATTCAGTACTTC.

J is TRBJ2-2 and V is TRBV14, with 11 bases aligning to TRBD2. The germline gives CDR1 SGHDN, CDR2 FVKESK. The junction had 23 bases not matched to a gene; V was cut back by 0 bases and J by 8 bases. This CDR3 is built from 22 residues. CDR3 DNA sequence: TGTGCCAGCAGCCAAGATATTTCCGGGACTAGCGGACCCTCCAATGTGGTTGGGGAGCTGTTTTTT. It encodes CASSQDISGTSGPSNVVGELFF.

This clone was found once. The V call is TRBV11-3, the J call TRBJ2-7; TRBD1 matches 7 bases. The CDR3 has 16 amino acids. Germline CDR1 is SGHNT and CDR2 is YENEEA. V gave up 0 bases and J gave up 2 bases; unmatched junction bases: 7. The CDR3 region has the DNA TGTGCCAGCAGCTTAGAGTCCGGGACAGCCCCCTACGAGCAGTACTTC. Encoded protein: CASSLESGTAPYEQYF.

The chain carries TRBV19 and TRBJ2-2; D is unresolved. With 4 bases removed from V and 0 bases from J, the gap between germline ends came to 12 bases. This CDR3 is 16 amino acids long. The germline V gene encodes CDR1 LNHDA and CDR2 SQIVND (reference sequence). The CDR3 nucleotides are TGTGCCAGTAGTAAACATCGTGGCGCGAACACCGGGGAGCTGTTTTTT. This sequence encodes CASSKHRGANTGELFF.